The 24 T cell receptor beta chains given below trace back to one sample, sequenced in a study of shared clonotypes between healthy human individuals. Sequenced by immunoSEQ multiplex PCR; TCRdb stores in-frame clones only, minus some. The table includes over 2 million clones, about 95% detected once. CD45RO-negative, CCR7-positively selected cells formed the naive CD8 fraction, excluding terminally differentiated effector memory CD45RA+ cells. Sequenced input: naive CD8+ T cells sorted from blood. All receptors derive from a man younger than 30 in good health.

A word on this clone: The identical CDR3 is also encoded by other nucleotide sequences in the sample. V is TRBV6-1 and J is TRBJ2-7; D is ambiguous. CDR1 and CDR2 (germline): MNHNS, SASEGT. Trimming shortened V by 1 base and J by 0 bases, and 7 bases separated the two germline ends. This CDR3 contains 14 residues. CDR3 sequence: CASSEVGGSYEQYF. CDR3 DNA sequence: TGTGCCAGCAGTGAAGTCGGCGGCTCCTACGAGCAGTACTTC.

This chain joins TRBV9 and TRBJ2-1; 10 bases line up with TRBD2. Germline V gives CDR1 SGDLS, CDR2 YYNGEE. J was trimmed by 4 bases and V by 3 bases; bases with no gene match: 4. This CDR3 is 15 amino acids long. CDR3 nucleotides: TGTGCCAGCAGCGCCGGGACTAGCGTATACAATGAGCAGTTCTTC. Its protein product is CASSAGTSVYNEQFF.

This chain uses TRBV27 with TRBJ1-4, with D unclear. V was cut by 6 bases and J by 5 bases, with 19 bases left in between. CDR3 length: 16 residues. From germline, CDR1 is MNHEY and CDR2 SMNVEV (reference sequence). CDR3 loop: CASSLVLPKPNEKLFF. CDR3 nucleotide sequence: TGTGCCAGCAGCCTCGTTCTGCCAAAGCCCAATGAAAAACTGTTTTTT. Looking up the rest from reference TRBV27 and TRBJ1-4 gives the full variable domain: EAQVTQNPRYLITVTGKKLTVTCSQNMNHEYMSWYRQDPGLGLRQIYYSMNVEVTDKGDVPEGYKVSRKEKRNFPLILESPSPNQTSLYFCASSLVLPKPNEKLFFGSGTQLSVL.

Remarks on this clone: This CDR3 is also generated by other DNA sequences in the sample. The chain joins TRBV4-1 to TRBJ1-6, with D perhaps matching TRBD1 (6 bases). The V and J ends lost 1 base and 7 bases respectively, with 8 bases between them. The germline gives CDR1 MGHRA, CDR2 YSYEKL. The CDR3 loop spans 14 amino acids. CDR3 amino acids: CASSQGGGNSPLHF. The CDR3 DNA reads TGCGCCAGCAGCCAAGGGGGGGGCAATTCACCCCTCCACTTT.

The chain employs TRBV4-1 and TRBJ2-7; D may be TRBD1 (5 bases). V shed 1 base and J shed 0 bases, with 13 bases lying between them. The CDR3 loop spans 16 amino acids. Germline V gives CDR1 MGHRA, CDR2 YSYEKL. The CDR3 protein is CASSQGGYPSSYEQYF. In DNA, the CDR3 is TGCGCCAGCAGCCAAGGGGGCTACCCTAGCTCCTACGAGCAGTACTTC.

This sequence joins TRBV27 and TRBJ1-4; TRBD1 matches 8 bases. With V trimmed by 4 bases and J by 8 bases, 6 bases remained unmatched. CDR3 size: 14 residues. CDR1 MNHEY and CDR2 SMNVEV come from the germline V gene (reference sequence). The CDR3 DNA sequence: TGTGCCAGCAGTTCGGACAGGGATTACGAAAAACTGTTTTTT. Protein: CASSSDRDYEKLFF.

To note about this clone: Other DNA sequences of this sample code for an identical CDR3. The rearrangement links TRBV28 to TRBJ2-7; D call uncertain. The V end was cut by 2 bases, the J end by 0 bases, with 8 bases between. This CDR3 has 14 residues. Germline CDR1 MDHEN, CDR2 SYDVKM. The CDR3 coding sequence is TGTGCCAGCAGTTTAACGGCGAGCTCCTACGAGCAGTACTTC. Amino acid sequence: CASSLTASSYEQYF.

The chain links TRBV4-1 to TRBJ2-3; 7 bases align to TRBD1. The CDR3 covers 15 residues. V gave up 2 bases and J gave up 5 bases; unmatched junction bases: 7. From germline, CDR1 is MGHRA and CDR2 YSYEKL. CDR3: CASSQYWTGLDTQYF. CDR3 nucleotide sequence: TGCGCCAGCAGCCAATACTGGACAGGCCTAGATACGCAGTATTTT.

The V call is TRBV11-1, the J call TRBJ1-2; 8 positions agree with TRBD1. Trimming cost V 5 bases and J 3 bases; bases outside gene matches: 14. This CDR3 has 17 amino acids. The germline gives CDR1 SGHAT, CDR2 FQDESV (reference sequence). The CDR3 DNA reads TGTGCCAGCAGCCCAGGACAGGGAGGGCCGCGGCACTATGGCTACACCTTC. It codes for CASSPGQGGPRHYGYTF.

As DNA, the CDR3 is TGTGCCAGCTCGTATTTGGACTATGGCTACACCTTC. This encodes CASSYLDYGYTF. The V call is TRBV2, the J call TRBJ1-2; D is unresolved. Germline values: CDR1 SNHLY, CDR2 FYNNEI. Trimming shortened V by 8 bases and J by 3 bases, and 10 bases separated the two germline ends. This CDR3 comprises 12 residues. Based on the CDR3 plus reference TRBV2 and TRBJ1-2, the full variable domain is EPEVTQTPSHQVTQMGQEVILRCVPISNHLYFYWYRQILGQKVEFLVSFYNNEISEKSEIFDDQFSVERPDGSNFTLKIRSTKLEDSAMYFCASSYLDYGYTFGSGTRLTVV.

This chain connects TRBV6-1 to TRBJ2-7; a possible D gene is TRBD1 (5 bases). The ends were cut back, 8 bases at V and 5 bases at J, with 16 bases in the middle. The CDR3 loop spans 13 amino acids. Germline V gene sequence: CDR1 MNHNS, CDR2 SASEGT. The CDR3 DNA is TGTGCCAGCGGACACGGATTATCAGACGAGCAGTACTTC. Encoded protein: CASGHGLSDEQYF.

With regard to this clone: At one of its ends the junction is not consistent with the germline gene, which may arise from a read error. V is TRBV4-1 and J is TRBJ2-7; D perhaps matches TRBD1 (5 bases). The CDR3 covers 13 residues. Germline loops: CDR1 MGHRA, CDR2 YSYEKL. The chain's CDR3 is CASSEERGYEQYF. DNA of the CDR3: TGCGCCAGCAGCGAAGAAAGGGGCTACGAGCAGTACTTC.

The chain couples TRBV6-6 to TRBJ1-2, with unresolved D. Germline loops: CDR1 MNHNY, CDR2 SVGAGI (reference sequence). The germline V and J ends were trimmed by 2 bases and 6 bases, with 16 bases remaining between them. The CDR3 extends over 15 amino acids. The CDR3 coding sequence is TGTGCCAGCAGTTACAGCGGATTCGCGCAGGATGGCTACACCTTC. This translates into CASSYSGFAQDGYTF.

J is TRBJ2-7 and V is TRBV27, with 7 positions matching TRBD1. This CDR3 has 14 amino acids. Trimming cost V 5 bases and J 7 bases; bases outside gene matches: 11. The germline V gene encodes CDR1 MNHEY and CDR2 SMNVEV (reference sequence). The CDR3 region is CASSVTGNSWEQYF. For the CDR3, the DNA is TGTGCCAGCAGTGTGACAGGGAATTCATGGGAGCAGTACTTC.

The sample holds a few counts of this clone. The chain is built from TRBV5-4 and TRBJ2-7, with a tentative D call TRBD1 (6 bases). The CDR3 loop spans 12 amino acids. Germline V gene data show CDR1 as SGHNT and CDR2 as YYREEE (reference sequence). Trimming removed 4 bases from V and 1 base from J, with 6 bases in between. The CDR3 nucleotides read TGTGCCAGCAGCCAGGGGTCCTACGAGCAGTACTTC. Translating it yields CASSQGSYEQYF.

The V and J genes are TRBV29-1 and TRBJ1-2; TRBD1 agrees at 9 bases. The CDR3 has 13 residues. Germline CDR1 and CDR2: SQVTM and ANQGSEA. The J segment lost 7 bases and the V segment lost 4 bases, leaving 7 bases of the junction unmatched. The CDR3 spells CSVGGQGPSGYTF. Here the CDR3 DNA reads TGCAGCGTTGGGGGACAGGGCCCATCTGGCTACACCTTC. The variable domain in full, with the rest retrieved from reference TRBV29-1 and TRBJ1-2, is SAVISQKPSRDICQRGTSLTIQCQVDSQVTMMFWYRQQPGQSLTLIATANQGSEATYESGFVIDKFPISRPNLTFSTLTVSNMSPEDSSIYLCSVGGQGPSGYTFGSGTRLTVV.

CDR3: CSVDTSGTQETQYF. Written as DNA, the CDR3 is TGCAGCGTTGATACTAGCGGGACCCAAGAGACCCAGTACTTC. The V gene is TRBV29-1, the J gene TRBJ2-5, with TRBD2 matching 10 bases. CDR1 and CDR2 from the germline V gene are SQVTM and ANQGSEA. This CDR3 spans 14 amino acids. Unmatched junction bases numbered 2, after V lost 3 bases and J lost 1 base. Full variable domain (rest looked up from reference TRBV29-1 and TRBJ2-5): SAVISQKPSRDICQRGTSLTIQCQVDSQVTMMFWYRQQPGQSLTLIATANQGSEATYESGFVIDKFPISRPNLTFSTLTVSNMSPEDSSIYLCSVDTSGTQETQYFGPGTRLLVL.

The chain joins TRBV6-5 to TRBJ1-1, with D maybe TRBD1 (6 bases). There are 12 residues in the CDR3. Trimming took off 4 bases at V and 7 bases at J, with 10 bases between the two ends. Germline V gene lookup returns CDR1 MNHEY and CDR2 SVGAGI. The CDR3 region is CASSSDSREAFF. Here the CDR3 DNA reads TGTGCCAGCAGTTCGGACAGCCGTGAAGCTTTCTTT.

This chain uses TRBV5-4 with TRBJ2-1; TRBD1 or TRBD2 may be the D gene (5 bases each). This CDR3 region has 14 residues. Germline-derived CDR1 and CDR2 are SGHNT and YYREEE (reference sequence). V lost 3 bases to trimming and J lost 12 bases, with 19 bases between them. The CDR3 bases are TGTGCCAGCAGCTACGCCGGGGCTTCCCTGGGGCAGTTCTTC. Its protein is CASSYAGASLGQFF.

The V call is TRBV6-5, the J call TRBJ1-2; tentatively, D is TRBD1 (6 bases). CDR1 and CDR2 (germline): MNHEY, SVGAGI. CDR3 size: 12 residues. The V gene lost 5 bases and the J gene lost 7 bases, with 11 bases spanning the gap. CDR3 DNA: TGTGCCAGCAGTGAGGGGGGGGCTGGCTACACCTTC. It codes for CASSEGGAGYTF.

CDR3 sequence: CASSYRDRSSYEQYF. CDR3 DNA: TGTGCCAGCAGCTACCGGGACAGGTCTTCCTACGAGCAGTACTTC. V gene TRBV11-2 combines with J gene TRBJ2-7; 8 bases are shared with TRBD1. Germline CDR1 reads SGHAT; CDR2 reads FQNNGV. The CDR3 has 15 residues. V was pared by 4 bases and J by 1 base, with 6 bases of the junction left unmatched.

The chain combines TRBV7-2 with TRBJ2-1; TRBD2 agrees at 10 bases. The V segment lost 5 bases and the J segment 1 base; nucleotides outside the gene matches: 5. Germline CDR1 SGHTA, CDR2 FQGNSA. This CDR3 is built from 16 residues. CDR3 in amino acids: CASSPLAGVSYNEQFF. The CDR3 DNA reads as TGTGCCAGCAGCCCCCTAGCGGGAGTATCCTACAATGAGCAGTTCTTC.

The gene calls are TRBV7-9 and TRBJ2-5, with TRBD1 matching over 7 bases. The CDR3 has 13 amino acids. V lost 5 bases and J lost 5; bases outside the gene matches: 5. Germline CDR1 is SEHNR and CDR2 is FQNEAQ (reference sequence). Written as DNA, the CDR3 is TGTGCCAGCAGCCCACCCAGGGGGGAGACCCAGTACTTC. Translated: CASSPPRGETQYF.

The chain couples TRBV4-1 to TRBJ1-4; D not certain. The V gene lost 2 bases and the J gene lost 2 bases, with 12 bases spanning the gap. Germline assignment: CDR1 MGHRA and CDR2 YSYEKL. The CDR3 sequence is 16 residues long. The CDR3, as DNA: TGCGCCAGCAGCCAAAGGGCACAAAGTACTAATGAAAAACTGTTTTTT. Translation gives CASSQRAQSTNEKLFF.